This T cell receptor beta chain was identified in a study of blood T cells in healthy people across ages. Whole-study findings and limits: CMV infection status of these donors was not known.

The authors ran a second PCR of about 6 to 11 cycles using a sample-barcoded 5' primer and a J-beta primer mix. One entry per CDR3 protein results from TCRdb running MiXCR on the 5' RACE reads. The sample gives 1.2 million to 1.5 million distinct CDR3 sequences, around 42% of which show up once; less than 8% is in the top ten. The table lists this clonotype with a few counts. Its antigen is undetermined. The CDR3 is 13 amino acids. The ends were cut back, 0 bases at V and 5 bases at J, with 11 bases in the middle. Germline V gene data show CDR1 as DFQATT and CDR2 as SNEGSKA (reference sequence). Each sample gave at least 6.5 million isolated PBMCs.

Material for sequencing was blood. This receptor was obtained from a woman under 30 in good health. The chain recombines TRBV20-1 with TRBJ2-7; D uncertain. CDR3 in DNA: TGCAGTGCTAGAGATAGCCAGCATGACGAGCAGTACTTC. It translates to CSARDSQHDEQYF.